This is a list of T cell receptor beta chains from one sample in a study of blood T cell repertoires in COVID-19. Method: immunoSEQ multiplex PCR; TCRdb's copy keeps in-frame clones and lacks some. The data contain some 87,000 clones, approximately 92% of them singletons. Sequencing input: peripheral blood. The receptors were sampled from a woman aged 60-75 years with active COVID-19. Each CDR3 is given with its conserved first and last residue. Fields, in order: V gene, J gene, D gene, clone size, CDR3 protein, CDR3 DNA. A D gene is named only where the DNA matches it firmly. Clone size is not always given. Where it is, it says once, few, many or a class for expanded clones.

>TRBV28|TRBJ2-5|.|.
CASSSWRGQETQYF
TGTGCCAGCAGTTCTTGGCGGGGTCAAGAGACCCAGTACTTC
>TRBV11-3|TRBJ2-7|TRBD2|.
CASSPSPGGPALEQYF
TGTGCCAGCAGCCCAAGCCCGGGAGGACCTGCTCTCGAGCAGTACTTC
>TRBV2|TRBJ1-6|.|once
CASAGRRQLGSPLHF
TGTGCCAGCGCCGGGCGTCGACAGCTTGGATCACCCCTCCACTTT
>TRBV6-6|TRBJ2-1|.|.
CATLWGWQGLNNEQFF
TGTGCCACCTTATGGGGATGGCAGGGTCTGAACAATGAGCAGTTCTTC
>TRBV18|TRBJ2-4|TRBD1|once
CASSAGTENIQYF
TGTGCCAGCTCTGCCGGGACAGAAAACATTCAGTACTTC
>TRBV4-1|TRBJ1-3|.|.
CASSPPRWAGNTIYF
TGCGCCAGCAGCCCCCCTAGGTGGGCTGGAAACACCATATATTTT
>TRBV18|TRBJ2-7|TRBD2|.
CASSEFYGGREMAYEQYF
TGTGCCAGCTCAGAGTTTTACGGTGGGAGGGAAATGGCCTACGAGCAGTACTTC
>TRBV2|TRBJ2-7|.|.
CASSRRIWEEQYF
TGTGCCAGCAGTAGGCGGATATGGGAGGAGCAGTACTTC
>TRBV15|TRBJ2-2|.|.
CATRPDTNTGELFF
TGTGCCACCAGGCCGGACACGAACACCGGGGAGCTGTTTTTT
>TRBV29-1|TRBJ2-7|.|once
CSIRTDAPYEQYF
TGCAGCATACGGACAGACGCACCCTACGAGCAGTACTTC
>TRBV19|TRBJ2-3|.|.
CATGVEPGGTDTQYF
TGTGCCACCGGGGTAGAGCCCGGGGGCACAGATACGCAGTATTTT
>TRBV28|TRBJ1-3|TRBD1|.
CASSLWIAQGVGNTIYF
TGTGCCAGCAGTTTATGGATTGCGCAGGGGGTTGGAAACACCATATATTTT
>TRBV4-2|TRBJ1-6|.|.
CASSQANNRGSPLHF
TGTGCCAGCAGCCAAGCAAACAATCGGGGTTCACCCCTCCACTTT
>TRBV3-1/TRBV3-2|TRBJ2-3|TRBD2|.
CASSLRTSGKSTDTQYF
TGTGCCAGCAGCCTCCGGACTAGCGGAAAAAGCACAGATACGCAGTATTTT
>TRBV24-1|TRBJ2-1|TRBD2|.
CATSDLQRGRQNEQFF
TGTGCCACCAGTGATTTGCAGCGCGGGAGGCAGAATGAGCAGTTCTTC
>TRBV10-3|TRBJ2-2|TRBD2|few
CAISEWDGGRAHANTGELFF
TGTGCCATCAGTGAGTGGGATGGCGGGAGGGCTCACGCGAACACCGGGGAGCTGTTTTTT
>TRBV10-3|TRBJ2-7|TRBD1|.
CAISERGPYEQYF
TGTGCCATCAGTGAGAGGGGGCCCTACGAGCAGTACTTC
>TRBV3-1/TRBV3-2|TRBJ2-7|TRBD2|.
CASSLKLAGGFYEQYF
TGTGCCAGCAGCCTGAAGCTAGCGGGAGGTTTCTACGAGCAGTACTTC
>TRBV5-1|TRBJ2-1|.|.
CASSLAAGSLYNEQFF
TGCGCCAGCAGCTTGGCCGCGGGTAGTTTGTACAATGAGCAGTTCTTC
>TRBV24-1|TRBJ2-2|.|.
CATSDTRGVTGELFF
TGTGCCACCAGTGATACCAGGGGCGTCACCGGGGAGCTGTTTTTT
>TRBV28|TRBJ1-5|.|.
CASSPPGYSNQPQHF
TGTGCCAGCAGTCCCCCAGGGTATAGCAATCAGCCCCAGCATTTT
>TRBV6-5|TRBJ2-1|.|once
CASSYRGGLDYNEQFF
TGTGCCAGCAGTTACCGTGGGGGGTTAGATTACAATGAGCAGTTCTTC
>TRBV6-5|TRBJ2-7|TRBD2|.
CASRPGLAGNYEQYF
TGTGCCAGCCGACCGGGACTAGCGGGCAATTACGAGCAGTACTTC
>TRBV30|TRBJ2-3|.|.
CASSKSTDTQYF
TGTGCCTCTAGCAAGAGCACAGATACGCAGTATTTT
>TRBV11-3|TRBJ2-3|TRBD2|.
CASSPRSGSADTQYF
TGTGCCAGCAGCCCCCGTAGCGGGAGCGCAGATACGCAGTATTTT
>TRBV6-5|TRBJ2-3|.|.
CASSYSTRGTDTQYF
TGTGCCAGCAGTTACTCGACGAGGGGCACAGATACGCAGTATTTT
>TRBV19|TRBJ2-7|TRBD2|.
CASSPRGGSYEQYF
TGTGCCAGTAGTCCCCGCGGGGGCTCCTACGAGCAGTACTTC
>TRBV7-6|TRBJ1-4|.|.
CASSPDGTATNEKLFF
TGTGCCAGCAGCCCGGATGGGACTGCAACTAATGAAAAACTGTTTTTT
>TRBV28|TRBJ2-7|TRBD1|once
CASSSGQGYEQYF
TGTGCCAGCAGTTCGGGACAGGGGTACGAGCAGTACTTC
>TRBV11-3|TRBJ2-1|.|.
CASSSSRGEQFF
TGTGCCAGCAGCTCCTCTAGGGGCGAGCAGTTCTTC
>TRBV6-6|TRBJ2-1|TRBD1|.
CASREGQASYNEQFF
TGTGCCAGCAGGGAGGGACAGGCTTCCTACAATGAGCAGTTCTTC
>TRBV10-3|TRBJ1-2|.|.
CAISEARDGYTF
TGTGCCATCAGTGAGGCTCGAGATGGCTACACCTTC
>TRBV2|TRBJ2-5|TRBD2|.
CASSRGLAGGLPRETQYF
TGTGCCAGCAGTCGAGGACTAGCGGGGGGGCTGCCGAGAGAGACCCAGTACTTC
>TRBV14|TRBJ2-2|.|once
CASSQQTGPTGELFF
TGTGCCAGCAGCCAACAAACAGGGCCAACCGGGGAGCTGTTTTTT
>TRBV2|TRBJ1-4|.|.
CASSPEGGTNEKLFF
TGTGCCAGCAGTCCCGAAGGGGGAACTAATGAAAAACTGTTTTTT
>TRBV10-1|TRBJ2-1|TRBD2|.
CASSGGGAYNEQFF
TGCGCCAGCTCCGGGGGGGGAGCCTACAATGAGCAGTTCTTC
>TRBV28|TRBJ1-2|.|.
CASSSAGANYGYTF
TGTGCCAGCAGTTCTGCGGGAGCTAACTATGGCTACACCTTC
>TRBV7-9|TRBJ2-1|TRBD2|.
CASSPGLAGYNEQFF
TGTGCCAGCAGCCCGGGACTAGCGGGGTACAATGAGCAGTTCTTC
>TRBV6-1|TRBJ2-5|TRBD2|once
CASSEAVASGGGETQYF
TGTGCCAGCAGTGAAGCTGTAGCTAGCGGGGGTGGGGAGACCCAGTACTTC
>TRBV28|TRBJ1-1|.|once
CASYPGGGPTEAFF
TGTGCCAGCTACCCTGGCGGGGGACCCACTGAAGCTTTCTTT
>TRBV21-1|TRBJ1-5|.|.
CASGRGSNQPQHF
TGTGCCAGCGGTAGGGGTAGCAATCAGCCCCAGCATTTT
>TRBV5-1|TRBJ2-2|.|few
CASSLVQFTGELFF
TGCGCCAGCAGCTTGGTCCAGTTCACCGGGGAGCTGTTTTTT
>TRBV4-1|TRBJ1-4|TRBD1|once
CASSWGTGDNEKLFF
TGCGCCAGCAGTTGGGGGACAGGGGATAATGAAAAACTGTTTTTT
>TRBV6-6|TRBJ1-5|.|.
CASSYSGNSNQPQHF
TGTGCCAGCAGTTACTCCGGTAATAGCAATCAGCCCCAGCATTTT
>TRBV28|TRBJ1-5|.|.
CASSFQGLRQPQHF
TGTGCCAGCAGTTTTCAGGGTTTGCGTCAGCCCCAGCATTTT
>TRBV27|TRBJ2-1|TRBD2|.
CASSLFAGLAGNEQFF
TGTGCCAGCAGTTTATTCGCGGGACTAGCGGGTAATGAGCAGTTCTTC
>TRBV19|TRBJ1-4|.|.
CASRREAHEKLFF
TGTGCCAGCCGGAGGGAGGCTCATGAAAAACTGTTTTTT
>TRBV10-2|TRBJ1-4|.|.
CASSRGALEKLFF
TGCGCCAGCAGCAGGGGCGCCCTTGAAAAACTGTTTTTT
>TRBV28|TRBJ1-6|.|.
CASSLGQGNSPLHF
TGTGCCAGCAGTTTGGGGCAGGGTAATTCACCCCTCCACTTT
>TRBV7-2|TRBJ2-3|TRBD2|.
CASSWSGGRSDTQYF
TGTGCCAGCAGCTGGTCGGGGGGGCGGTCAGATACGCAGTATTTT
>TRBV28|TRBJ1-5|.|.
CASSSYQPQHF
TGTGCCAGCAGTTCCTATCAGCCCCAGCATTTT
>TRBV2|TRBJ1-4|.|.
CASSARDLGEKLFF
TGTGCCAGCAGTGCCAGGGATCTTGGTGAAAAACTGTTTTTT
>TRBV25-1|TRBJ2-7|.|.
CASGTETGAYEQYF
TGTGCCAGCGGTACTGAGACAGGAGCCTACGAGCAGTACTTC
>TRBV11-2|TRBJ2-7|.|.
CASSLSPSDYEQYF
TGTGCCAGCAGCCTATCACCTAGCGACTACGAGCAGTACTTC
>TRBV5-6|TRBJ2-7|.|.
CASSWGRSSYEQYF
TGTGCCAGCAGCTGGGGCAGGAGCTCCTACGAGCAGTACTTC
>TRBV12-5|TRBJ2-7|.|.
CASGLFPVETYEQYF
TGTGCTAGTGGTTTGTTCCCCGTCGAGACCTACGAGCAGTACTTC
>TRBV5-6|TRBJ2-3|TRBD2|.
CASSSGLAGGPVTDTQYF
TGTGCCAGCAGCTCGGGACTAGCGGGGGGGCCGGTCACAGATACGCAGTATTTT
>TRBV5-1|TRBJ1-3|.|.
CASSSPTAGNTIYF
TGCGCCAGCAGCTCCCCGACAGCTGGAAACACCATATATTTT
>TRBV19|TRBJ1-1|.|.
CASTGDHNTEAFF
TGTGCCAGTACCGGGGATCATAACACTGAAGCTTTCTTT
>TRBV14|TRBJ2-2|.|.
CASSQPAGELFF
TGTGCCAGCAGCCAACCCGCCGGGGAGCTGTTTTTT